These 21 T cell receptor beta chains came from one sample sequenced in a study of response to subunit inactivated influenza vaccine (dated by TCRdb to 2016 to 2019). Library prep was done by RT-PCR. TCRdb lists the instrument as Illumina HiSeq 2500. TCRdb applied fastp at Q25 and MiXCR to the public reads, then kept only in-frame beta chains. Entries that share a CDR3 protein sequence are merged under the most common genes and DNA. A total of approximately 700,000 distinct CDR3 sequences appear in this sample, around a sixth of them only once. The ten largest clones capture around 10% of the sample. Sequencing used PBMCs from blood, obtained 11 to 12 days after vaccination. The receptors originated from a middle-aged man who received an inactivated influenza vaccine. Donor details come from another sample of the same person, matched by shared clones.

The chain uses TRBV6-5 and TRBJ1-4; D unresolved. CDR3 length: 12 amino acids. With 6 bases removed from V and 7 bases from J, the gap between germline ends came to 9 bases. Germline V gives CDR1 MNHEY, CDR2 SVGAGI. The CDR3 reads CASRSRAEKLFF. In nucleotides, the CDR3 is TGTGCCAGCAGATCGAGGGCTGAAAAACTGTTTTTT.

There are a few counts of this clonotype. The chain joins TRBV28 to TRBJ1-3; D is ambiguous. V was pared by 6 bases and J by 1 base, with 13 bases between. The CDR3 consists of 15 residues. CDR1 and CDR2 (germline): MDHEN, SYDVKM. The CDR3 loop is CASRSGPESGNTIYF. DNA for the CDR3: TGTGCCAGCAGATCCGGGCCGGAGTCTGGAAACACCATATATTTT.

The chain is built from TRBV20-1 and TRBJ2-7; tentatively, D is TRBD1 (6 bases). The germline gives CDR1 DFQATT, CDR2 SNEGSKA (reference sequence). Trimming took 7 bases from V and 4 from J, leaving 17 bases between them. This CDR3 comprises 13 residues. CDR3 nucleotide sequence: TGCAGTGTTTACGGCCCGAGGGGGTACGAGCAGTACTTC. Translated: CSVYGPRGYEQYF.

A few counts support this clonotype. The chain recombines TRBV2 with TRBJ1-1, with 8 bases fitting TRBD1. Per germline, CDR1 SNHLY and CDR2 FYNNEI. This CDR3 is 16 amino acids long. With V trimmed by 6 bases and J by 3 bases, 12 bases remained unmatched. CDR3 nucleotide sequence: TGTGCCAGCAGAACGGGAACAGGGGGAACAGACACTGAAGCTTTCTTT. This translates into CASRTGTGGTDTEAFF.

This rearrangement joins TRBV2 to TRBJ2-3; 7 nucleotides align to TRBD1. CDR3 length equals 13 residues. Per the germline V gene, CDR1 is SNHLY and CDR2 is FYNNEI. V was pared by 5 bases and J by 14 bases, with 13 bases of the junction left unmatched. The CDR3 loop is CASSRAGTASPYF. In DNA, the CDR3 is TGTGCCAGCAGTCGAGCCGGGACAGCGTCTCCGTATTTT.

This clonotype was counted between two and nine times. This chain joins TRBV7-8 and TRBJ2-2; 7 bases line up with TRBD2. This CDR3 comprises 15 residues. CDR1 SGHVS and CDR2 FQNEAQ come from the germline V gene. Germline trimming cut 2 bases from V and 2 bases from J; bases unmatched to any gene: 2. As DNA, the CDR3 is TGTGCCAGCAGCTTACTAGCGGAAAACACCGGGGAGCTGTTTTTT. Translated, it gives CASSLLAENTGELFF.

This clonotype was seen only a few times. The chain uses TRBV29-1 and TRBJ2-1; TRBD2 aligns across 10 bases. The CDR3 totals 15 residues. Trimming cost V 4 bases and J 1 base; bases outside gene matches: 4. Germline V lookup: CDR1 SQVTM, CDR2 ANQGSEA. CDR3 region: CSVGASGSSYNEQFF. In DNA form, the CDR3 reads TGCAGCGTTGGGGCTAGCGGGAGTTCCTACAATGAGCAGTTCTTC.

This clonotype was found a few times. CDR3: CSVAGHMNTEAFF. The CDR3 nucleotides are TGCAGCGTTGCGGGACATATGAACACTGAAGCTTTCTTT. The genes are TRBV29-1 and TRBJ1-1; possibly TRBD1 for D (6 bases). Trimming took 4 bases from V and 0 from J, leaving 9 bases between them. The CDR3 consists of 13 residues. CDR1 and CDR2 from the germline V gene are SQVTM and ANQGSEA.

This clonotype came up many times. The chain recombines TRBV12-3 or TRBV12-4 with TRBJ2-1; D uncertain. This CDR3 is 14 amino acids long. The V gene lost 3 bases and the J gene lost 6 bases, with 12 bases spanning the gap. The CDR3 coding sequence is TGTGCCAGCAGTTTCGAATCCCTAGGCAATGAGCAGTTCTTC. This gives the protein CASSFESLGNEQFF.

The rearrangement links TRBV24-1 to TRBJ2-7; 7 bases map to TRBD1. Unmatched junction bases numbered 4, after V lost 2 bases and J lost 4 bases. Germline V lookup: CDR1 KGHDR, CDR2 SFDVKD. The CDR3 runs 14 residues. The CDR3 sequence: CATSDSGTEYEQYF. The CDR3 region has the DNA TGTGCCACCAGTGATTCCGGGACAGAATACGAGCAGTACTTC.

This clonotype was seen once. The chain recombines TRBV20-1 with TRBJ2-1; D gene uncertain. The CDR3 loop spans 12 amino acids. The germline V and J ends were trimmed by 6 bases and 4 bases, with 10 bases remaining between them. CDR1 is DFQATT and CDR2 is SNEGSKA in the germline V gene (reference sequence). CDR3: CSANGVYNEQFF. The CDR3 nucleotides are TGCAGTGCCAATGGGGTGTACAATGAGCAGTTCTTC.

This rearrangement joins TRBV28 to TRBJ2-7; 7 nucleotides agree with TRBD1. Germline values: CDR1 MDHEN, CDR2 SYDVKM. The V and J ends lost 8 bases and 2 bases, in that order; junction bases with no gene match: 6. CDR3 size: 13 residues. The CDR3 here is CASRDSRTYEQYF. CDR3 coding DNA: TGTGCCAGCCGGGACAGCCGGACCTACGAGCAGTACTTC.

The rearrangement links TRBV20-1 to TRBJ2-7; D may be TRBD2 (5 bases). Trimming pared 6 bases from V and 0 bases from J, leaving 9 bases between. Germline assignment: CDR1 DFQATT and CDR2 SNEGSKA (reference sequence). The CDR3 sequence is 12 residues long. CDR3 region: CSAGISSYEQYF. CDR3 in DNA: TGCAGTGCCGGGATAAGCTCCTACGAGCAGTACTTC.

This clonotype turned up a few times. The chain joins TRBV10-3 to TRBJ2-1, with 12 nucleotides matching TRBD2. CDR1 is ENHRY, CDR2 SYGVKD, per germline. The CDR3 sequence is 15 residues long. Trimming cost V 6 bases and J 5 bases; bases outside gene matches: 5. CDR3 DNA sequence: TGTGCCATCAGCCGACTAGCGGGGGCCCACAATGAGCAGTTCTTC. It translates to CAISRLAGAHNEQFF.

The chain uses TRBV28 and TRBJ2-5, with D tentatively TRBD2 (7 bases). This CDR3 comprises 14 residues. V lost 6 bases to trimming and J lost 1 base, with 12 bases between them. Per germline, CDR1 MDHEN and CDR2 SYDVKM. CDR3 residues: CASRGGQFQETQYF. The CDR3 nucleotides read TGTGCCAGCAGGGGGGGGCAGTTCCAAGAGACCCAGTACTTC.

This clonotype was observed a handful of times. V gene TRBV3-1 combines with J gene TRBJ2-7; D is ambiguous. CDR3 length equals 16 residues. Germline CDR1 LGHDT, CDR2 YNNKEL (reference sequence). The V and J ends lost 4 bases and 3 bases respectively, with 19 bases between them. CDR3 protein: CASSREVRGKLYEQYF. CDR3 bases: TGTGCCAGCAGCCGCGAAGTAAGAGGAAAACTCTACGAGCAGTACTTC.

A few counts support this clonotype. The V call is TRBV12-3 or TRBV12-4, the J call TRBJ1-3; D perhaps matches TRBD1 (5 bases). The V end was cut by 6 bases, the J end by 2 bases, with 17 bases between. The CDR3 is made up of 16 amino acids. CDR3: CASRVGQGATGNTIYF. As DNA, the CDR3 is TGTGCCAGCAGAGTCGGGCAGGGTGCTACTGGAAACACCATATATTTT.

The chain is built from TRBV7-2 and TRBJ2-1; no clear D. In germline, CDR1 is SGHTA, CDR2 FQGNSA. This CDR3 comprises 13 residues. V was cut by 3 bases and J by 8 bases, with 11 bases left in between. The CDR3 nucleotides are TGTGCCAGCAGCTTCTACCTAACGGATGAGCAGTTCTTC. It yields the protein CASSFYLTDEQFF.

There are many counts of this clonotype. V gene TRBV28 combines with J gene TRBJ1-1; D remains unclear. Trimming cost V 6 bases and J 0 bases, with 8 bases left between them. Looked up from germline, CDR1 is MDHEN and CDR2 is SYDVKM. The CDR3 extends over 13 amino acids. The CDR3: CASSSTVNTEAFF. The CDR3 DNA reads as TGTGCCAGCAGCTCGACGGTGAACACTGAAGCTTTCTTT.

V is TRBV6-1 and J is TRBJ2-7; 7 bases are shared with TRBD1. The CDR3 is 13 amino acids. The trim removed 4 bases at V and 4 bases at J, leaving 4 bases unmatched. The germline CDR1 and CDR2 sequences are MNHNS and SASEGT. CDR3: CASSAYRGYEQYF. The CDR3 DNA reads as TGTGCCAGCAGTGCCTACAGGGGATACGAGCAGTACTTC.

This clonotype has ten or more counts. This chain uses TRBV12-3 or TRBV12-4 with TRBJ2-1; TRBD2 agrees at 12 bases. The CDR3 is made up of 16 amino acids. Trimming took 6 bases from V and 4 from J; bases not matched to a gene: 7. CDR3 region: CASRPGLAGKYNEQFF. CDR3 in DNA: TGTGCCAGCAGGCCCGGACTAGCGGGGAAATACAATGAGCAGTTCTTC.